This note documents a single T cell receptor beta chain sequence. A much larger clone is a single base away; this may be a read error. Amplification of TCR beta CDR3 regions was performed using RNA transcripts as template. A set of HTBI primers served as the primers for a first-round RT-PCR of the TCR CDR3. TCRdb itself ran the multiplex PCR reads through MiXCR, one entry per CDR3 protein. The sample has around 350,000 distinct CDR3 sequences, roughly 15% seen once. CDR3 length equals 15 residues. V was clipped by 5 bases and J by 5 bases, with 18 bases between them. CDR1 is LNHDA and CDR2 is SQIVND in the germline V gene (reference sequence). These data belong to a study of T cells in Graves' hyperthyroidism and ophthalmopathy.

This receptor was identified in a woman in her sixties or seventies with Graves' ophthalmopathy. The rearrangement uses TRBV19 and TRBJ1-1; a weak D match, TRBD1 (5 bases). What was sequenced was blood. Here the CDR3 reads CASSDGEPGGTEAFF. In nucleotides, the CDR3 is TGTGCCAGTAGTGACGGAGAGCCCGGGGGTACTGAAGCTTTCTTT.